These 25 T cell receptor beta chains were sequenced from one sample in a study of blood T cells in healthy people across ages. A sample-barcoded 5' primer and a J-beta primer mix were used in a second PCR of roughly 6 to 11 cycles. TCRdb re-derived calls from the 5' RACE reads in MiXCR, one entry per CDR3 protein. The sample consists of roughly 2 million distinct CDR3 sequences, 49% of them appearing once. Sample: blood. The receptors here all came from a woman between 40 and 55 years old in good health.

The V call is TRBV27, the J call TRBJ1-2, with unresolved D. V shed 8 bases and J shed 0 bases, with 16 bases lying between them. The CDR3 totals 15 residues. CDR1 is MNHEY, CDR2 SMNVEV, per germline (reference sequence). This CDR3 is CASSAGQRTNYGYTF. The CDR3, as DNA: TGTGCCAGCTCGGCTGGGCAGCGTACTAACTATGGCTACACCTTC.

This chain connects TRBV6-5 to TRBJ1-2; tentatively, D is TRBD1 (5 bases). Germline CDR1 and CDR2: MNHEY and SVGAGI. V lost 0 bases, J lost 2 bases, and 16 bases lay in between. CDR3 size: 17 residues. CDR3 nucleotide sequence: TGTGCCAGCAGTTACTCCTTATCCAGACAGACAAACTATGGCTACACCTTC. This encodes CASSYSLSRQTNYGYTF.

This CDR3 is CSVRRARPGLAGRDTQYF. The CDR3 coding sequence is TGCAGTGTTCGTCGAGCCAGGCCTGGACTAGCGGGGCGAGATACGCAGTATTTT. The rearrangement uses TRBV20-1 and TRBJ2-3, with TRBD2 identical over 12 bases. CDR1 is DFQATT, CDR2 SNEGSKA, per germline (reference sequence). The CDR3 has 18 amino acids. After removal of 7 bases from V and 5 bases from J, the junction contained 19 bases not matched to a gene.

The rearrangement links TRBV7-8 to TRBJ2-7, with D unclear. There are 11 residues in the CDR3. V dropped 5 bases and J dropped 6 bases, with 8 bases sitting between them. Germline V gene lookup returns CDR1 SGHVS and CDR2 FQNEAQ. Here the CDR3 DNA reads TGTGCCAGCAGCGTAAAAACCGAGCAGTACTTC. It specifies CASSVKTEQYF.

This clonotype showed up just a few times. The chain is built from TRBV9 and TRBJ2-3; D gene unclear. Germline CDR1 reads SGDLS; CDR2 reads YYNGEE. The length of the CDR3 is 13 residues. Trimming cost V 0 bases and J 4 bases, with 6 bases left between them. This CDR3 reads CASSVAVADTQYF. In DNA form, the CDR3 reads TGTGCCAGCAGCGTAGCGGTCGCAGATACGCAGTATTTT.

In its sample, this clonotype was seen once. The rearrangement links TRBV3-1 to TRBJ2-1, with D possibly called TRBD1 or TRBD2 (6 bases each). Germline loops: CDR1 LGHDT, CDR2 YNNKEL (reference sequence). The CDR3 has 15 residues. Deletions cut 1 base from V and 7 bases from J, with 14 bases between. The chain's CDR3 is CASSQGRGARNEQFF. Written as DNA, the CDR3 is TGTGCCAGCAGCCAAGGTAGGGGGGCGAGGAATGAGCAGTTCTTC.

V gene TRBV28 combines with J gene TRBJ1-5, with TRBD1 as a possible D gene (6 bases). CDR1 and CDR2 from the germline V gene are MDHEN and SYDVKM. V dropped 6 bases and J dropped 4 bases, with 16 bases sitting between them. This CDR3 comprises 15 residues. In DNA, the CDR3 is TGTGCCAGCAGAAGAGGGACAACGATTAATCAGCCCCAGCATTTT. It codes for CASRRGTTINQPQHF.

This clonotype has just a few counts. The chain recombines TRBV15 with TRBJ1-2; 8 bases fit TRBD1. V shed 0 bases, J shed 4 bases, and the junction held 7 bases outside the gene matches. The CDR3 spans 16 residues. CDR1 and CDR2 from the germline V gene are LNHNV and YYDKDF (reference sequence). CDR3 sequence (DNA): TGTGCCACCAGCAGAGATTGGACAGGGAATTCCTATGGCTACACCTTC. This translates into CATSRDWTGNSYGYTF. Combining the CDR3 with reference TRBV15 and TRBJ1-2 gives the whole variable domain DAMVIQNPRYQVTQFGKPVTLSCSQTLNHNVMYWYQQKSSQAPKLLFHYYDKDFNNEADTPDNFQSRRPNTSFCFLDIRSPGLGDTAMYLCATSRDWTGNSYGYTFGSGTRLTVV.

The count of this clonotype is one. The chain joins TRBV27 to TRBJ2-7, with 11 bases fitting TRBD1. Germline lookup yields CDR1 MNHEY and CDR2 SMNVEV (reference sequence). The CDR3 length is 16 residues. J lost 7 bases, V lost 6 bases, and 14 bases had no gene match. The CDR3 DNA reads TGTGCCAGCAGAGTCATCGGGACAGGGGGTGGGAATGAGCAGTACTTC. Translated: CASRVIGTGGGNEQYF.

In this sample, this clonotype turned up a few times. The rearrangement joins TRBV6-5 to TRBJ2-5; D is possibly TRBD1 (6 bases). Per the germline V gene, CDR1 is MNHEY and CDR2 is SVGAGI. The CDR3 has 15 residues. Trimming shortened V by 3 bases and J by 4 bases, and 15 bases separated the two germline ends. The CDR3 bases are TGTGCCAGCAGTTATGGGCCAGGGGCATCAGAGACCCAGTACTTC. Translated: CASSYGPGASETQYF.

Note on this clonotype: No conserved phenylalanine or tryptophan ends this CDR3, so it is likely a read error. CDR3 in DNA: TGCGCCAGCAGCCCTAGCGGGGGCACCATTCGGGAGACCCAGTACTCC. Amino acid sequence: CASSPSGGTIRETQYS. The rearrangement uses TRBV5-1 and TRBJ2-5; TRBD2 matches at 10 bases. The V segment lost 4 bases and the J segment 5 bases; nucleotides outside the gene matches: 11. The germline V gene encodes CDR1 SGHRS and CDR2 YFSETQ. This CDR3 has 16 amino acids.

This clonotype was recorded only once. CDR3 sequence (DNA): TGCAGTGCTAAGGGACGACAGGGTGCGAGCAATCAGCCCCAGCATTTT. This translates into CSAKGRQGASNQPQHF. The rearrangement links TRBV20-1 to TRBJ1-5, with 7 bases identical to TRBD1. The CDR3 runs 16 residues. Germline CDR1 and CDR2: DFQATT and SNEGSKA (reference sequence). The trim removed 4 bases at V and 1 base at J, leaving 10 bases unmatched.

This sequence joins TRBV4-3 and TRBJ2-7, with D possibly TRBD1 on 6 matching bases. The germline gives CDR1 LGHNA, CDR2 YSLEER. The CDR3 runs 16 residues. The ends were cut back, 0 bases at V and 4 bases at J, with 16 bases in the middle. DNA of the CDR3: TGCGCCAGCAGCCAAGAGCCAGGAACAGGGACATACGAGCAGTACTTC. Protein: CASSQEPGTGTYEQYF.

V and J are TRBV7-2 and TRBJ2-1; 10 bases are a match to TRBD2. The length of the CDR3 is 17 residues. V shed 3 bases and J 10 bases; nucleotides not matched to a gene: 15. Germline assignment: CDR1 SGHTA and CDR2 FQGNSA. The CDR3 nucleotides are TGTGCCAGCAGCTTGGAGCTGAGCGGGGGGGCCGGAGGAGAGCAGTTCTTC. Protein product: CASSLELSGGAGGEQFF. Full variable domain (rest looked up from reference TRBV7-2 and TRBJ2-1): GAGVSQSPSNKVTEKGKDVELRCDPISGHTALYWYRQSLGQGLEFLIYFQGNSAPDKSGLPSDRFSAERTGGSVSTLTIQRTQQEDSAVYLCASSLELSGGAGGEQFFGPGTRLTVL.

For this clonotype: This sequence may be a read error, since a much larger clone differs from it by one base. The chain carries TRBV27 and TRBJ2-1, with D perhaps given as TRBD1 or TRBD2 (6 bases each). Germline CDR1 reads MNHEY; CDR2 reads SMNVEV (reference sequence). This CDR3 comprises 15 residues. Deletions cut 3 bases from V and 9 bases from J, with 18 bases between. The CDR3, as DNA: TGTGCCAGCAGTTTTCTATCCGTGAAGGGGGGTGAGCAGTTCTTC. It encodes CASSFLSVKGGEQFF.

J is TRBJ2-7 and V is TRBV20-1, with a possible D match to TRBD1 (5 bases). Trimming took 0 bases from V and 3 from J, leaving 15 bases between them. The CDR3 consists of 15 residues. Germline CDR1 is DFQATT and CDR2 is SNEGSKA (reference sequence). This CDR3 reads CSARDRQHLIYEQYF. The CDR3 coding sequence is TGCAGTGCTAGAGATCGACAGCACCTTATCTACGAGCAGTACTTC.

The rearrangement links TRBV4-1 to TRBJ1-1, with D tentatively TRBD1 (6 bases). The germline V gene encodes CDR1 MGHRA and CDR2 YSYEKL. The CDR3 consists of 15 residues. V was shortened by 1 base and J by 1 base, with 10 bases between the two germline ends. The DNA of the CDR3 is TGCGCCAGCAGCCAAGTAGAACAGGGGAACACTGAAGCTTTCTTT. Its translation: CASSQVEQGNTEAFF.

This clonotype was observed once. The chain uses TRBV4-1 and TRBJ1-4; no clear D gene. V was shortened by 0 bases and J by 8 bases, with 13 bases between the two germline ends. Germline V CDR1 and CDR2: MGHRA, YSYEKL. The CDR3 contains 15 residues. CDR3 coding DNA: TGCGCCAGCAGCCAAGAGGGAGGCAGCTGGGAAAAACTGTTTTTT. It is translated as CASSQEGGSWEKLFF.

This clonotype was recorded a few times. The CDR3 coding sequence is TGCGCCAGCAGCCACGATCGGGGGGGCGAAACAGATACGCAGTATTTT. It is translated as CASSHDRGGETDTQYF. The chain links TRBV4-1 to TRBJ2-3; 8 nucleotides match TRBD2. The germline V gene has CDR1 MGHRA and CDR2 YSYEKL. V trimming: 3 bases; J trimming: 3 bases; junction bases outside the gene matches: 8. The CDR3 sequence is 16 residues long.

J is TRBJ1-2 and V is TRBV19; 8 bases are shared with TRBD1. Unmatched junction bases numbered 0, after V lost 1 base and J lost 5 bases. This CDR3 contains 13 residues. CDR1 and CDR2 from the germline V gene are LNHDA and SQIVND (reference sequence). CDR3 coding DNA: TGTGCCAGTAGTATAGGGACAGGGTATGGCTACACCTTC. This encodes CASSIGTGYGYTF.

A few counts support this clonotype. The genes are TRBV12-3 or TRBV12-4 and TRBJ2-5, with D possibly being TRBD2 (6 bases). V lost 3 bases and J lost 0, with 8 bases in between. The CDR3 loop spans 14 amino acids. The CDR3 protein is CASSFGSHQETQYF. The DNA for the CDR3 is TGTGCCAGCAGTTTCGGGAGCCACCAAGAGACCCAGTACTTC.

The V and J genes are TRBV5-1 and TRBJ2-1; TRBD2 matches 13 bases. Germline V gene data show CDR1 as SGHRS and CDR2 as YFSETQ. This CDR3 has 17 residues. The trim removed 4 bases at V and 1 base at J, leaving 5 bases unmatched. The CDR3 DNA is TGCGCCAGCAGCATTGGGACTAGCGGGATATCCTACAATGAGCAGTTCTTC. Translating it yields CASSIGTSGISYNEQFF.

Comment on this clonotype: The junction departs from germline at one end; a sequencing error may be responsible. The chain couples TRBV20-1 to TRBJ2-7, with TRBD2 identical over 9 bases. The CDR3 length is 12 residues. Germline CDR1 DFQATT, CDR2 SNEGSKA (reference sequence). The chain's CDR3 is CRASGTFYEQYF. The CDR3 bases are TGCAGGGCTAGCGGGACATTCTACGAGCAGTACTTC.

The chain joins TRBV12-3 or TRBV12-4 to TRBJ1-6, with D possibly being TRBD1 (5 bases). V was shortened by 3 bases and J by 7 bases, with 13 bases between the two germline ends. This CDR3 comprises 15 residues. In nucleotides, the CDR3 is TGTGCCAGCAGTTTTTTGCAGGGAAGGAATTCACCCCTCCACTTT. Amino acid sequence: CASSFLQGRNSPLHF.

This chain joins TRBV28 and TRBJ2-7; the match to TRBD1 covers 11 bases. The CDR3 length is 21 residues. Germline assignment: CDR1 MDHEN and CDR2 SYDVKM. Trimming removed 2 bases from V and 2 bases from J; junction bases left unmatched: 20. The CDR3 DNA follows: TGTGCCAGCAGTTTAACGCTCAGATCTGGGACAGGGGGAGTAATGACCTACGAGCAGTACTTC. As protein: CASSLTLRSGTGGVMTYEQYF.